This T cell receptor beta chain was sequenced for a study of blood T cell repertoires in COVID-19. Study background: Whether acute or convalescent, the COVID-19 samples came from the United States, Italy and Spain.

Data came from immunoSEQ multiplex PCR; TCRdb stores just in-frame clones and leaves some out. The sample has some 150,000 clones; around 82% are singletons. This clone appeared a single time. The CDR3 has 15 amino acids. V gave up 6 bases and J gave up 1 base, with 15 bases separating them. The germline CDR1 and CDR2 sequences are MNHEY and SMNVEV (reference sequence). This clonotype was sampled from a man aged 55 to 70 with COVID-19, enrolled during active disease. The sequencing input was peripheral blood. The chain employs TRBV27 and TRBJ1-1, with D possibly matching TRBD1 (6 bases). The CDR3 here is CASSSTGRANTEAFF. The DNA of the CDR3 is TGTGCCAGCAGCTCGACAGGTAGGGCGAACACTGAAGCTTTCTTT.